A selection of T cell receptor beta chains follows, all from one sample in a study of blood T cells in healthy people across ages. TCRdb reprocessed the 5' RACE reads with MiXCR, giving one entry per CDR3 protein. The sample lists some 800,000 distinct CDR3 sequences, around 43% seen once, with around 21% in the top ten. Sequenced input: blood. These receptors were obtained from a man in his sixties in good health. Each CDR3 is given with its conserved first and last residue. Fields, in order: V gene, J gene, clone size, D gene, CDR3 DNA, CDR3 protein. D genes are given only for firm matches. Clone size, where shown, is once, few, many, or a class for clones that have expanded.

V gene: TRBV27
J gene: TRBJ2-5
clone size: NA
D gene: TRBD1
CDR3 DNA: TGTGCCAGCAGTTTATCCCGACAGGGCCTCTACGTTCAGTACTTC
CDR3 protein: CASSLSRQGLYVQYF

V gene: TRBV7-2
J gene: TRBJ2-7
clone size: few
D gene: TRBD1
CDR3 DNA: TGTGCCAGCACCCCGGAGACAGGGCCCTACGAGCAGTACTTC
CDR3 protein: CASTPETGPYEQYF

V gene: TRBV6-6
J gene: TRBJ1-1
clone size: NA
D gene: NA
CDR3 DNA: TGTGCCAGCAGTTACTCGATGGGGATTGCCATGAACACTGAAGCTTTCTTT
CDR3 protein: CASSYSMGIAMNTEAFF

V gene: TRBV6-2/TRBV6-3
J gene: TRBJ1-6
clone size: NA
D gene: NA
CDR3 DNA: TGTGCCAGCAGTTACGATCGCAGGACGAGCTCCTATAATTCACCCCTCCACTTT
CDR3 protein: CASSYDRRTSSYNSPLHF

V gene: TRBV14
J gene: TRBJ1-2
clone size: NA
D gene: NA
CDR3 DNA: TGTGCCAGCAGCCAAAACACGGTGGGGGGCGGTGGCTACACCTTC
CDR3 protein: CASSQNTVGGGGYTF

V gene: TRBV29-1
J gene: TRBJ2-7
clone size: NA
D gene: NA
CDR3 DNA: TGCAGCGTTGTCGGTGTCTACGAGCAGTACTTC
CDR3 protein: CSVVGVYEQYF

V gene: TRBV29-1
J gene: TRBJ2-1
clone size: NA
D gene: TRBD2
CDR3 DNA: TGCAGCGTTGGTAGCGGGGAATACAAAGAGCAGTTCTTC
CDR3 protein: CSVGSGEYKEQFF

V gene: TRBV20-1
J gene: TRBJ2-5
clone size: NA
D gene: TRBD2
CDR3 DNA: TGCAGTGCTACTCCAACGGGACTAGGAGAGACCCAGTACTTC
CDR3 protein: CSATPTGLGETQYF

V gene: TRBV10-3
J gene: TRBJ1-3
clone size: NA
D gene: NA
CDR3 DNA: TGTGCCATCAGTGTCGGGGATACTGGAAACACCATATATTTT
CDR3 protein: CAISVGDTGNTIYF

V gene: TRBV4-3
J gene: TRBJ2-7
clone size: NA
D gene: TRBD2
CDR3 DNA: TGCGCCAGCAGCCAAACTACTAGCGGGAGGTACGAGCAGTACTTC
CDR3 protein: CASSQTTSGRYEQYF

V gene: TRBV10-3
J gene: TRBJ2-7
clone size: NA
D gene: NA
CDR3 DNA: TGTGCCACAAACCAGGGGTCCTACGAGCAGTACTTC
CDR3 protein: CATNQGSYEQYF

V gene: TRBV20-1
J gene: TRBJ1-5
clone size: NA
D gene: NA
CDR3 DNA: TGCAGTGCTACATCCGGGGGGTCTTTAGGCAATCAGCCCCAGCATTTT
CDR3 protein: CSATSGGSLGNQPQHF

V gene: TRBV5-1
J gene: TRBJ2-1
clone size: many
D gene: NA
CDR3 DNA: TGCGCCAGCAGCCCCCGTGAGAGCTCCTACAATGAGCAGTTCTTC
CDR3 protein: CASSPRESSYNEQFF

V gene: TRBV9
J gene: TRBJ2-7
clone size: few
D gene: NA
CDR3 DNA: TGTGCCACCCTGAGTCGTGAAAGGGTAATTGAGCAGTACTTC
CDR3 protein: CATLSRERVIEQYF

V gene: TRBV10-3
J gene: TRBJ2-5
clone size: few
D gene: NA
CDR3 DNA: TGTGCCACCTCATCCCGAGACTCACAAGAGACCCAGTACTTC
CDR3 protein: CATSSRDSQETQYF

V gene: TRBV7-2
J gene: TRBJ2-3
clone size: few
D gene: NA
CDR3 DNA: TGTGCCAGCAGCCCTAGAGGGGGGACTGCAGATACGCAGTATTTT
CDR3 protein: CASSPRGGTADTQYF

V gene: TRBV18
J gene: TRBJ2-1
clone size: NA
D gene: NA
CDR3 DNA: TGTGCCAGCTCACCGACGCTCAGCGAGCAGTTCTTC
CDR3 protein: CASSPTLSEQFF

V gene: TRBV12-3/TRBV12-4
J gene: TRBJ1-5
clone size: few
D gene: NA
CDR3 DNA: TGTGCCAGCAGTCCCGGGGTAGCAGAATCGCCCCAGCATTTT
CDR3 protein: CASSPGVAESPQHF

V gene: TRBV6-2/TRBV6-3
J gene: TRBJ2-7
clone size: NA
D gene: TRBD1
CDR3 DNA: TGTGCCAGCAGTAACCCGTCGACAGGGCTTAGCTCCTACGAGCAGTACTTC
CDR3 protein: CASSNPSTGLSSYEQYF

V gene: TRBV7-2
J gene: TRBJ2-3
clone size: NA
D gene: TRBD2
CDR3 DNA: TGTGCCAGCAGCACCTTCCTAGCGGGGCCGGGGGGGGATACGCAGTATTTT
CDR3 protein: CASSTFLAGPGGDTQYF

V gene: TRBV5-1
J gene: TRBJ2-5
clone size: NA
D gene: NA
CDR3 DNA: TGCGCCAGCAGCTTGGCCTGCACAGGGCAAGAGACCCAGTACTTC
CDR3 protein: CASSLACTGQETQYF

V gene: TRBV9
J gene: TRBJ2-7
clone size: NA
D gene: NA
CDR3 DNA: TGTGCCAGCAGCGTAGGTCCAGGGGACTACGAGCAGTACTTC
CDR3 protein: CASSVGPGDYEQYF

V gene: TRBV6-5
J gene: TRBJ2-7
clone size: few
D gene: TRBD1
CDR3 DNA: TGTGCCAGCGGGGACAGGGTGAGCTCCTACGAGCAGTACTTC
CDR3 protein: CASGDRVSSYEQYF

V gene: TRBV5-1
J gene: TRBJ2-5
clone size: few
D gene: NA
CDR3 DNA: TGCGCCAGCAGCCCCTCGGGCAGCCAACAAGAGACCCAGTACTTC
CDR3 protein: CASSPSGSQQETQYF

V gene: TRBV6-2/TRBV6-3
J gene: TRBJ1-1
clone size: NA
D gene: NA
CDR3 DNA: TGTGCCAGCAGCCCCAGGGGCGAGAGCACTGAAGCTTTCTTT
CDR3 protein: CASSPRGESTEAFF

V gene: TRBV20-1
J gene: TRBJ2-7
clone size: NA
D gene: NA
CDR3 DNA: TGCAGTGCCCCAGGGCTGCAGATCTACAATGAGCAGTACTTC
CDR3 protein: CSAPGLQIYNEQYF

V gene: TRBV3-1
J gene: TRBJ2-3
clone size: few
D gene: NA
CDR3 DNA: TGTGCCAGCAGCCAAGCTCTTCTCACAGATACGCAGTATTTT
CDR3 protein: CASSQALLTDTQYF

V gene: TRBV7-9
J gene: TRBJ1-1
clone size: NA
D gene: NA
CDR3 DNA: TGTGCCAGCAGCCCGGGACACTTTCTCGCTGAAGCTTTCTTT
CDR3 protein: CASSPGHFLAEAFF

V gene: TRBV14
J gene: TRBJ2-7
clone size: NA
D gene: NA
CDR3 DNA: TGTGCCAGCAGCCAAGAAAGGGGCCTCGTCAATGAGCAGTACTTC
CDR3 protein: CASSQERGLVNEQYF

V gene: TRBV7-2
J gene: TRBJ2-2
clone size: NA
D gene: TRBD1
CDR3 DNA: TGTGCCAGCAGTCGGGACAGGGGACCCGGGGAGCTGTTTTTT
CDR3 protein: CASSRDRGPGELFF

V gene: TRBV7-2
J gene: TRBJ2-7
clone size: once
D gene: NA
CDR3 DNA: TGTGCCAGCAGCTCCAGGGGGGGGATCTCCTACGAGCAGTACTTC
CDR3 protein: CASSSRGGISYEQYF

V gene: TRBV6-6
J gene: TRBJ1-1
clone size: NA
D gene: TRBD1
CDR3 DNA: TGTGCCAGCAGTTCGCCGGACAGGGGCTTGGCTTTCTTT
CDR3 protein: CASSSPDRGLAFF

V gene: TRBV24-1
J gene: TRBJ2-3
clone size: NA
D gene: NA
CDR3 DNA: TGTGCCACCGCCACCCGGAGGGGAGGCACAGATACGCAGTATTTT
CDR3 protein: CATATRRGGTDTQYF

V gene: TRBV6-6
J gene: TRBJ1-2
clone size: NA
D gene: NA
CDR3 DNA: TGTGCCAGCAGTTACCGCAGACAAAGGGATGGCTACACCTTC
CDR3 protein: CASSYRRQRDGYTF

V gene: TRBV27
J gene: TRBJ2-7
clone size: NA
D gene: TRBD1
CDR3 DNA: TGTGCCAGCAGTTTTACCCCAGGGGGCACGATCGACGAGCAGTACTTC
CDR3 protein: CASSFTPGGTIDEQYF

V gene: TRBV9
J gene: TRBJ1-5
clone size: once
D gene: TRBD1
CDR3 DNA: TGTGCCAGCAGCAATTCCGTTGGGCAGGGGGAGGAGGATCAGCCCCAGCATTTT
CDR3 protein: CASSNSVGQGEEDQPQHF

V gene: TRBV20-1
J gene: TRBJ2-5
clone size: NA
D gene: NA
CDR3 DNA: TGCAGTGCTAGAGGTCAGGGAAAGGAGACCCAGTACTTC
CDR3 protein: CSARGQGKETQYF

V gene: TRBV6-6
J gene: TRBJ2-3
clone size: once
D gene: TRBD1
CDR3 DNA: TGTGCCAGCAGTTACTCTCAGGGGGCCGCAGATACGCAGTATTTT
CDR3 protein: CASSYSQGAADTQYF

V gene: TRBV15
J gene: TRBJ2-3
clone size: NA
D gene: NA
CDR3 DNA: TGTGCCACCAGCACGGGTCGGGATACGCAGTATTTT
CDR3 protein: CATSTGRDTQYF

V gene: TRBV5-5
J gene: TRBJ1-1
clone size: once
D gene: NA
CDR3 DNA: TGTGCCAGCAGCTTGGCCGGTTTGGGGAGGGCTGAAGCTTTCTTT
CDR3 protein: CASSLAGLGRAEAFF

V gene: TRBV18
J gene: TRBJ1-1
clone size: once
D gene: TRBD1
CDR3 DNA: TGTGCCAGCTCACCCGGGACAGTTATGAACACTGAAGCTTTCTTT
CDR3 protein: CASSPGTVMNTEAFF

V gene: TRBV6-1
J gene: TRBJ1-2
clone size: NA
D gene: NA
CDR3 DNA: TGTGCCAGCAGTGAATCTCGTGAGGGTGGCTACACCTTC
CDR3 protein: CASSESREGGYTF